The clone carrying this TCR beta chain was seen many times. Both iRepertoire HTBI primers and Arm-PCR of CDR3 regions were used to build the TCR beta libraries. TCRdb fed the multiplex PCR reads into MiXCR, producing one record per CDR3 protein. The table includes over 200,000 distinct CDR3 sequences, more than 15% detected once. CDR3 length: 14 amino acids. V shed 7 bases and J shed 3 bases, with 13 bases lying between them. Germline CDR1 is MNHNS and CDR2 is SASEGT. The data were obtained in a study of regulatory T cells in long-lasting Graves disease. Time point denoted: newly diagnosed GD, antithyroid drugs for less than 3 months. PBMC-derived RNA was used for the TCR library. These data were likewise used in another study, on T cells in Graves' hyperthyroidism and ophthalmopathy.

The receptor was isolated from a woman aged 30 to 39 with Graves disease. V usage is TRBV6-1 and J usage is TRBJ1-5, with a tentative D call TRBD1 (6 bases). The specimen was peripheral blood mononuclear cells (PBMCs), collected at new diagnosis, from a patient treated with antithyroid drugs. Here the CDR3 DNA reads TGTGCCAGCACCCTCGGACAGCCCAATCAGCCCCAGCATTTT. It translates to CASTLGQPNQPQHF.